This is a list of T cell receptor beta chains from one sample in a study of early T cells in non-severe SARS-CoV-2 infection. TCRdb re-called the 5' RACE reads through MiXCR, storing one row per CDR3 protein. The sample consists of 37,000 or so distinct CDR3 sequences, approximately 6.1% of them appearing once. What was sequenced was whole blood. All receptors come from an adult who was a healthcare worker with PCR-confirmed SARS-CoV-2 infection or an uninfected control (not recorded which). CDR3s include the opening cysteine and the closing phenylalanine or tryptophan. The order of the fields is clone size, J gene, D gene, V gene, CDR3 length, CDR3 protein, CDR3 DNA. A D gene is named only where the DNA matches it firmly. Not every row has a clone size; where given, it reads once, few, many or a size class.

abundance: -; j_gene: TRBJ2-7; d_gene: -; v_gene: TRBV10-2; len: 12; CDR3aa: CASSESVDEQYF; CDR3nt: TGCGCCAGCAGTGAGTCTGTCGACGAGCAGTACTTC
abundance: many; j_gene: TRBJ1-1; d_gene: -; v_gene: TRBV29-1; len: 15; CDR3aa: CSAPRADRDYTEAFF; CDR3nt: TGCAGCGCCCCGAGGGCGGACAGAGATTACACTGAAGCTTTCTTT
abundance: many; j_gene: TRBJ2-7; d_gene: -; v_gene: TRBV18; len: 15; CDR3aa: CASSPAEFGSYEQYF; CDR3nt: TGTGCCAGCTCACCGGCGGAATTTGGGTCCTACGAGCAGTACTTC
abundance: many; j_gene: TRBJ1-2; d_gene: -; v_gene: TRBV4-2; len: 14; CDR3aa: CASSQGIGVYGYTF; CDR3nt: TGTGCCAGCAGCCAAGGCATAGGGGTCTATGGCTACACCTTC
abundance: many; j_gene: TRBJ2-1; d_gene: -; v_gene: TRBV30; len: 11; CDR3aa: CAWISGRNMFF; CDR3nt: TGTGCCTGGATATCTGGGAGGAACATGTTCTTC
abundance: many; j_gene: TRBJ2-1; d_gene: -; v_gene: TRBV5-1; len: 12; CDR3aa: CASSFSGNEQFF; CDR3nt: TGCGCCAGCAGCTTCTCAGGGAATGAGCAGTTCTTC
abundance: many; j_gene: TRBJ1-2; d_gene: TRBD1; v_gene: TRBV5-1; len: 16; CDR3aa: CASKDEGASPAYGYTF; CDR3nt: TGCGCCAGCAAGGACGAGGGGGCCTCGCCTGCCTATGGCTACACCTTC
abundance: many; j_gene: TRBJ1-2; d_gene: -; v_gene: TRBV9; len: 18; CDR3aa: CASSVGPSTGRTFYGYTF; CDR3nt: TGTGCCAGCAGCGTAGGGCCATCGACGGGACGGACATTCTATGGCTACACCTTC
abundance: -; j_gene: TRBJ2-1; d_gene: -; v_gene: TRBV18; len: 16; CDR3aa: CASSPRSSSSYNEQFF; CDR3nt: TGTGCCAGCTCACCACGATCGTCCAGCTCCTACAATGAGCAGTTCTTC
abundance: -; j_gene: TRBJ2-4; d_gene: -; v_gene: TRBV7-6; len: 16; CDR3aa: CASAPGVVLAKNIQYF; CDR3nt: TGTGCCAGCGCCCCGGGGGTGGTCCTAGCCAAAAACATTCAGTACTTC
abundance: -; j_gene: TRBJ2-1; d_gene: TRBD2; v_gene: TRBV28; len: 15; CDR3aa: CASSTPSGSNNEQFF; CDR3nt: TGTGCCAGCAGTACACCTAGCGGGAGCAACAATGAGCAGTTCTTC
abundance: few; j_gene: TRBJ2-3; d_gene: TRBD2; v_gene: TRBV3-1; len: 16; CDR3aa: CASSQPKGISGDTQYF; CDR3nt: TGTGCCAGCAGCCAACCGAAGGGGATTAGCGGGGATACGCAGTATTTT
abundance: many; j_gene: TRBJ1-2; d_gene: -; v_gene: TRBV7-9; len: 16; CDR3aa: CASNPFSGTVPGGYTF; CDR3nt: TGTGCCAGCAACCCCTTCTCCGGGACCGTTCCCGGTGGCTACACCTTC
abundance: many; j_gene: TRBJ1-5; d_gene: -; v_gene: TRBV4-1; len: 15; CDR3aa: CASSLETRGNQPQHF; CDR3nt: TGCGCCAGCAGCCTAGAGACACGAGGCAATCAGCCCCAGCATTTT
abundance: many; j_gene: TRBJ2-2; d_gene: -; v_gene: TRBV19; len: 14; CDR3aa: CASSGDANTGELFF; CDR3nt: TGTGCCAGTAGTGGGGACGCTAACACCGGGGAGCTGTTTTTT
abundance: many; j_gene: TRBJ2-5; d_gene: -; v_gene: TRBV5-1; len: 16; CDR3aa: CASSLAPTGGGETQYF; CDR3nt: TGCGCCAGCAGCTTGGCGCCGACAGGAGGAGGGGAGACCCAGTACTTC
abundance: many; j_gene: TRBJ2-5; d_gene: -; v_gene: TRBV30; len: 12; CDR3aa: CAWSGRQETQYF; CDR3nt: TGTGCCTGGAGTGGGCGGCAAGAGACCCAGTACTTC
abundance: -; j_gene: TRBJ1-6; d_gene: -; v_gene: TRBV6-5; len: 14; CDR3aa: CASAAYRIESPLHF; CDR3nt: TGTGCCAGCGCAGCATACAGGATCGAATCACCCCTCCACTTT
abundance: many; j_gene: TRBJ2-1; d_gene: TRBD2; v_gene: TRBV20-1; len: 14; CDR3aa: CSAETSGPYNEQFF; CDR3nt: TGCAGTGCCGAGACTAGCGGGCCCTACAATGAGCAGTTCTTC
abundance: many; j_gene: TRBJ2-3; d_gene: TRBD2; v_gene: TRBV18; len: 16; CDR3aa: CASSTRTSGRPDTQYF; CDR3nt: TGTGCCAGCTCAACCAGGACTAGCGGGAGGCCCGATACGCAGTATTTT
abundance: few; j_gene: TRBJ1-4; d_gene: -; v_gene: TRBV24-1; len: 17; CDR3aa: CATSDPRTGATNEKLFF; CDR3nt: TGTGCCACCAGTGATCCCAGGACCGGCGCAACTAATGAAAAACTGTTTTTT
abundance: many; j_gene: TRBJ2-3; d_gene: -; v_gene: TRBV18; len: 15; CDR3aa: CASSPLPTLTDTQYF; CDR3nt: TGTGCCAGCTCACCTCTTCCCACTCTCACAGATACGCAGTATTTT
abundance: -; j_gene: TRBJ1-1; d_gene: -; v_gene: TRBV6-6; len: 14; CDR3aa: CASSYGGRGTEAFF; CDR3nt: TGTGCCAGCAGTTACGGGGGCAGGGGCACTGAAGCTTTCTTT
abundance: -; j_gene: TRBJ2-7; d_gene: -; v_gene: TRBV12-3/TRBV12-4; len: 13; CDR3aa: CASSFVRNYEQYF; CDR3nt: TGTGCCAGCAGTTTTGTAAGGAACTACGAGCAGTACTTC
abundance: many; j_gene: TRBJ2-6; d_gene: TRBD1; v_gene: TRBV19; len: 17; CDR3aa: CASSLGQGLSGANVLTF; CDR3nt: TGTGCCAGTAGCCTGGGACAGGGTCTATCTGGGGCCAACGTCCTGACTTTC
abundance: -; j_gene: TRBJ2-1; d_gene: -; v_gene: TRBV27; len: 16; CDR3aa: CASSLLRVTSYNEQFF; CDR3nt: TGTGCCAGCAGTTTATTGAGAGTCACCTCCTACAATGAGCAGTTCTTC
abundance: few; j_gene: TRBJ2-7; d_gene: -; v_gene: TRBV7-2; len: 15; CDR3aa: CASRQTGLTLYEQYF; CDR3nt: TGTGCCAGCAGGCAGACAGGCCTGACCCTCTACGAGCAGTACTTC
abundance: many; j_gene: TRBJ2-6; d_gene: -; v_gene: TRBV5-1; len: 17; CDR3aa: CASSPLQVSSGANVLTF; CDR3nt: TGCGCCAGCAGCCCCCTACAGGTTTCCTCTGGGGCCAACGTCCTGACTTTC
abundance: many; j_gene: TRBJ1-1; d_gene: -; v_gene: TRBV5-1; len: 15; CDR3aa: CASSLVARENTEAFF; CDR3nt: TGCGCCAGCAGCTTGGTGGCCAGGGAGAACACTGAAGCTTTCTTT
abundance: many; j_gene: TRBJ1-4; d_gene: -; v_gene: TRBV7-2; len: 18; CDR3aa: CASSLAKTSISTNEKLFF; CDR3nt: TGTGCCAGCAGCTTAGCGAAGACGAGCATCTCAACTAATGAAAAACTGTTTTTT
abundance: many; j_gene: TRBJ2-3; d_gene: -; v_gene: TRBV7-2; len: 15; CDR3aa: CASSLGGTSTDTQYF; CDR3nt: TGTGCCAGCAGCTTGGGCGGGACTAGCACAGATACGCAGTATTTT
abundance: many; j_gene: TRBJ2-5; d_gene: TRBD1; v_gene: TRBV7-3; len: 17; CDR3aa: CASSLTPPGTGDETQYF; CDR3nt: TGTGCCAGCAGCTTAACCCCCCCCGGGACAGGGGACGAGACCCAGTACTTC
abundance: many; j_gene: TRBJ1-1; d_gene: -; v_gene: TRBV5-6; len: 16; CDR3aa: CASSLGAGTTNTEAFF; CDR3nt: TGTGCCAGCAGCTTGGGGGCCGGGACAACGAACACTGAAGCTTTCTTT
abundance: once; j_gene: TRBJ2-7; d_gene: TRBD2; v_gene: TRBV29-1; len: 14; CDR3aa: CSVETSGRASEQYF; CDR3nt: TGCAGCGTTGAAACGAGCGGGAGGGCTTCCGAGCAGTACTTC
abundance: many; j_gene: TRBJ2-3; d_gene: TRBD2; v_gene: TRBV20-1; len: 15; CDR3aa: CSARGTSGSTDTQYF; CDR3nt: TGCAGTGCTAGAGGGACTAGCGGGAGCACAGATACGCAGTATTTT
abundance: many; j_gene: TRBJ1-4; d_gene: -; v_gene: TRBV4-1; len: 15; CDR3aa: CASSLDGATNEKLFF; CDR3nt: TGCGCCAGCAGCCTCGACGGAGCAACTAATGAAAAACTGTTTTTT
abundance: -; j_gene: TRBJ2-1; d_gene: TRBD2; v_gene: TRBV7-8; len: 14; CDR3aa: CASQSREGYNEQFF; CDR3nt: TGTGCCAGCCAATCCCGGGAGGGATACAATGAGCAGTTCTTC
abundance: many; j_gene: TRBJ2-1; d_gene: TRBD2; v_gene: TRBV3-1; len: 15; CDR3aa: CASSRTRSLSNEQFF; CDR3nt: TGTGCCAGCAGCCGGACTAGATCCCTCTCCAATGAGCAGTTCTTC
abundance: -; j_gene: TRBJ2-1; d_gene: TRBD2; v_gene: TRBV3-1; len: 16; CDR3aa: CASSQDTSGRRNEQFF; CDR3nt: TGTGCCAGCAGCCAAGACACTAGCGGGAGGCGCAATGAGCAGTTCTTC
abundance: many; j_gene: TRBJ2-3; d_gene: TRBD2; v_gene: TRBV10-3; len: 17; CDR3aa: CAISALTSDDSTDTQYF; CDR3nt: TGTGCCATCAGTGCTTTGACTAGCGACGACAGCACAGATACGCAGTATTTT
abundance: many; j_gene: TRBJ2-2; d_gene: TRBD1; v_gene: TRBV29-1; len: 15; CDR3aa: CSVPGTGAATGELFF; CDR3nt: TGCAGCGTCCCAGGGACAGGGGCGGCCACCGGGGAGCTGTTTTTT
abundance: many; j_gene: TRBJ1-1; d_gene: -; v_gene: TRBV5-1; len: 14; CDR3aa: CASSFLDRNTEAFF; CDR3nt: TGCGCCAGCAGCTTTCTGGACCGGAACACTGAAGCTTTCTTT